Listed below are T cell receptor beta chains from one sample, sequenced in a study of PD-1 blockade in classical Hodgkin lymphoma. The protocol was immunoSEQ multiplex PCR, while the TCRdb copy is restricted to in-frame clones and leaves out a portion. The sample gives more than 30,000 clones, about nine tenths of which show up once; about 1.2% is in the top ten. The sample consisted of CD4+ T cells from blood. The receptors here all came from a human donor with classical Hodgkin lymphoma. Each CDR3 is given with its conserved first and last residue. D genes are given only for firm matches. A clone size is listed for some rows: how often the clone was seen (once, few, many), or a class if it is expanded.

j_call: TRBJ2-7
d_call: TRBD1
clone_size: .
v_call: TRBV10-3
cdr3_aa: CAIPPGQGYEQYF
cdr3_nt: TGTGCCATCCCTCCGGGACAGGGGTACGAGCAGTACTTC

j_call: TRBJ1-1
d_call: .
clone_size: .
v_call: TRBV27
cdr3_aa: CASSLRPNTEAFF
cdr3_nt: TGTGCCAGCAGTTTGAGACCGAACACTGAAGCTTTCTTT

j_call: TRBJ2-1
d_call: .
clone_size: .
v_call: TRBV7-9
cdr3_aa: CASSFSGLFF
cdr3_nt: TGTGCCAGCAGCTTCTCGGGGCTGTTCTTC

j_call: TRBJ2-3
d_call: TRBD1
clone_size: .
v_call: TRBV5-4
cdr3_aa: CASSKGTGGGTDTQYF
cdr3_nt: TGTGCCAGCAGCAAGGGGACAGGGGGCGGGACAGATACGCAGTATTTT

j_call: TRBJ1-2
d_call: TRBD1
clone_size: .
v_call: TRBV5-4
cdr3_aa: CASSFPTGGDYGYTF
cdr3_nt: TGTGCCAGCAGCTTCCCGACAGGGGGGGACTATGGCTACACCTTC

j_call: TRBJ2-7
d_call: .
clone_size: .
v_call: TRBV28
cdr3_aa: CASSLYGTTGWRYEQYF
cdr3_nt: TGTGCCAGCAGTTTATACGGAACGACAGGCTGGAGGTACGAGCAGTACTTC

j_call: TRBJ2-1
d_call: .
clone_size: .
v_call: TRBV7-8
cdr3_aa: CASSSWTAYNEQFF
cdr3_nt: TGTGCCAGCAGCTCATGGACAGCCTACAATGAGCAGTTCTTC

j_call: TRBJ1-5
d_call: .
clone_size: .
v_call: TRBV28
cdr3_aa: CASIQGPPNQPQHF
cdr3_nt: TGTGCCAGCATCCAGGGCCCGCCTAATCAGCCCCAGCATTTT

j_call: TRBJ2-3
d_call: .
clone_size: .
v_call: TRBV9
cdr3_aa: CASSSGGGLTDTQYF
cdr3_nt: TGTGCCAGCAGCTCAGGCGGCGGGCTCACAGATACGCAGTATTTT

j_call: TRBJ2-7
d_call: TRBD2
clone_size: .
v_call: TRBV5-1
cdr3_aa: CASSFLAGASDEQYF
cdr3_nt: TGCGCCAGCAGCTTCCTCGCGGGAGCGTCAGACGAGCAGTACTTC

j_call: TRBJ2-7
d_call: .
clone_size: few
v_call: TRBV9
cdr3_aa: CASSPGTVAGEQYF
cdr3_nt: TGTGCCAGCAGCCCCGGGACAGTAGCGGGCGAGCAGTACTTC

j_call: TRBJ1-2
d_call: TRBD1
clone_size: .
v_call: TRBV5-1
cdr3_aa: CASSRDSPNYGYTF
cdr3_nt: TGCGCCAGCAGCCGGGACAGCCCTAACTATGGCTACACCTTC

j_call: TRBJ1-1
d_call: .
clone_size: .
v_call: TRBV6-5
cdr3_aa: CASSYSADPVNTEAFF
cdr3_nt: TGTGCCAGCAGTTACTCGGCGGATCCTGTGAACACTGAAGCTTTCTTT

j_call: TRBJ1-1
d_call: TRBD1
clone_size: .
v_call: TRBV5-4
cdr3_aa: CASSKDRGEAGNTEAFF
cdr3_nt: TGTGCCAGCAGCAAAGACAGGGGGGAAGCAGGGAACACTGAAGCTTTCTTT

j_call: TRBJ2-2
d_call: .
clone_size: .
v_call: TRBV5-1
cdr3_aa: CASSVGEWPTGELFF
cdr3_nt: TGCGCCAGCAGCGTAGGGGAATGGCCTACCGGGGAGCTGTTTTTT

j_call: TRBJ1-3
d_call: .
clone_size: .
v_call: TRBV5-8
cdr3_aa: CASSLGIAGNTIYF
cdr3_nt: TGTGCCAGCAGCCTTGGGATAGCGGGAAACACCATATATTTT